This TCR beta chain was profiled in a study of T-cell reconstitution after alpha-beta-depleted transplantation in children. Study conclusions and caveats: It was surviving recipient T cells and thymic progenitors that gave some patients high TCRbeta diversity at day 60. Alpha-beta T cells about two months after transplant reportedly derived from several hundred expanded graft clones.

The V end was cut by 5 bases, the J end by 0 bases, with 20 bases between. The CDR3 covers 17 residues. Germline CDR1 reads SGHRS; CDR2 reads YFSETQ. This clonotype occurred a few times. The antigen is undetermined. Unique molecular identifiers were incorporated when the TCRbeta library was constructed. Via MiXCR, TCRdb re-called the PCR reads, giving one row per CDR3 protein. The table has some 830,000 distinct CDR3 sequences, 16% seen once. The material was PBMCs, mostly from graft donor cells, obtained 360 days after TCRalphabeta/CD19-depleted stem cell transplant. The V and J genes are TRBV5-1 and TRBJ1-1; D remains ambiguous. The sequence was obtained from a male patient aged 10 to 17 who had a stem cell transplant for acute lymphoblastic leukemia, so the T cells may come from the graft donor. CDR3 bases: TGCGCCAGCAGACTACGTGAGCCAAAGGACGTGAACACTGAAGCTTTCTTT. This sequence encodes CASRLREPKDVNTEAFF.